Below, 25 T cell receptor beta chains from the same sample are listed, as sequenced in a study of a mutant IDH1 vaccine in newly diagnosed glioma. The table came from immunoSEQ multiplex PCR; TCRdb's copy has only in-frame clones and leaves some out. In the table there are roughly 70,000 clones, approximately 83% of which are singletons. Time point noted: baseline, week 1 (first vaccination visit). Treatment here: pre-vaccination baseline after standard-of-care therapy. The sequences come from PBMCs, collected from a glioma patient treated with radiotherapy, temozolomide or both. All receptors come from a man aged 25-45 years with glioma.

The chain carries TRBV5-4 and TRBJ1-1; 9 bases fit TRBD1. Germline CDR1 SGHNT, CDR2 YYREEE (reference sequence). The CDR3 spans 14 residues. V dropped 5 bases and J dropped 1; count of bases not matched to a gene: 3. The CDR3 sequence is CASSSQGANTEAFF. DNA of the CDR3: TGTGCCAGCAGTTCACAGGGGGCGAACACTGAAGCTTTCTTT.

The rearrangement links TRBV5-5 to TRBJ2-2; TRBD1 is a possible D gene (6 bases). With 1 base removed from V and 0 bases from J, the gap between germline ends came to 16 bases. Germline lookup yields CDR1 SGHKS and CDR2 YYEKEE (reference sequence). CDR3 length: 18 amino acids. The DNA for the CDR3 is TGTGCCAGCAGCTTGAAGGGGGTTGGCGGCGCGAACACCGGGGAGCTGTTTTTT. It encodes CASSLKGVGGANTGELFF.

This chain joins TRBV5-1 and TRBJ1-2; D is unclear. The germline V and J ends were trimmed by 0 bases and 5 bases, with 8 bases remaining between them. The V gene's germline CDR1 is SGHRS and CDR2 YFSETQ. This CDR3 spans 13 amino acids. In DNA form, the CDR3 reads TGCGCCAGCAGCTTGGCTGGGATTTATGGCTACACCTTC. Amino acid sequence: CASSLAGIYGYTF.

This chain links TRBV30 with TRBJ1-5; D is undetermined. Germline CDR1 reads GTSNPN; CDR2 reads SVGIG (reference sequence). V was cut by 2 bases and J by 4 bases, with 6 bases left in between. The CDR3 is 12 amino acids. The CDR3 loop is CAWSSRNQPQHF. Here the CDR3 DNA reads TGTGCCTGGAGTAGCAGGAATCAGCCCCAGCATTTT.

The CDR3 sequence is CASSEKGTVYNEQFF. In DNA, the CDR3 is TGTGCCAGCAGTGAAAAGGGGACAGTATACAATGAGCAGTTCTTC. The chain couples TRBV6-1 to TRBJ2-1; TRBD1 aligns across 7 bases. J lost 4 bases, V lost 2 bases, and 5 bases had no gene match. Germline lookup yields CDR1 MNHNS and CDR2 SASEGT. This CDR3 comprises 15 residues.

The J gene is TRBJ1-6, the V gene TRBV30, with 10 bases identical to TRBD1. The length of the CDR3 is 14 residues. V lost 4 bases to trimming and J lost 9 bases; unmatched junction nucleotides: 6. Germline CDR1 GTSNPN, CDR2 SVGIG (reference sequence). CDR3: CAWTHRDRGSPLHF. In DNA form, the CDR3 reads TGTGCCTGGACCCACCGGGACAGGGGTTCACCCCTCCACTTT.

This chain joins TRBV18 and TRBJ2-5; no clear D gene. The J call may be wrong; the DNA end is better matched by TRBJ2-7. The CDR3 sequence is 14 residues long. CDR1 KGHSH and CDR2 LQKENI come from the germline V gene. This CDR3 reads CASSPGFVPYEQYF. CDR3 bases: TGTGCCAGCTCACCTGGGTTTGTCCCCTACGAGCAGTACTTC.

This sequence joins TRBV2 and TRBJ2-6; 11 nucleotides line up with TRBD1. Germline loops: CDR1 SNHLY, CDR2 FYNNEI. CDR3 length equals 18 residues. Unmatched junction bases numbered 9, after V lost 6 bases and J lost 2 bases. CDR3: CASSRTGGVLTGANVLTF. In DNA, the CDR3 is TGTGCCAGCAGCAGGACAGGGGGCGTTTTGACTGGGGCCAACGTCCTGACTTTC.

The chain carries TRBV14 and TRBJ1-2, with a tentative D call TRBD1 (6 bases). Trimming stripped 0 bases from V and 5 bases from J, with 16 bases between. CDR3 length: 16 amino acids. Germline CDR1 and CDR2: SGHDN and FVKESK. The CDR3 region is CASSQDWAGVPYGYTF. The CDR3 bases are TGTGCCAGCAGCCAAGATTGGGCAGGGGTCCCGTATGGCTACACCTTC.

The chain has TRBV19 and TRBJ1-1; D uncertain. V gave up 3 bases and J gave up 1 base, with 9 bases separating them. Germline CDR1 and CDR2: LNHDA and SQIVND (reference sequence). The CDR3 has 14 amino acids. In DNA form, the CDR3 reads TGTGCCAGTAGTATGCGAAGACCGAACACTGAAGCTTTCTTT. Translated, it gives CASSMRRPNTEAFF.

The chain links TRBV7-9 to TRBJ2-1, with 16 bases that match TRBD2. V dropped 5 bases and J dropped 5; count of bases not matched to a gene: 12. The CDR3 extends over 19 amino acids. CDR1 is SEHNR, CDR2 FQNEAQ, per germline (reference sequence). This CDR3 reads CASSASGTSGGARDNEQFF. The CDR3 coding sequence is TGTGCCAGCAGCGCCTCCGGGACTAGCGGGGGGGCGAGGGACAATGAGCAGTTCTTC.

CDR3 nucleotides: TGCAGCACTCTCCTTGGGACAGGGGGTGGAGAGACCCAGTACTTC. Its translation: CSTLLGTGGGETQYF. V and J are TRBV29-1 and TRBJ2-5, with 11 bases fitting TRBD1. V was pared by 8 bases and J by 4 bases, with 12 bases of the junction left unmatched. The CDR3 contains 15 residues. Germline CDR1 is SQVTM and CDR2 is ANQGSEA.

This chain links TRBV18 with TRBJ2-1, with D perhaps matching TRBD1 (6 bases). The length of the CDR3 is 15 residues. V lost 4 bases and J lost 2, with 12 bases in between. Germline CDR1 reads KGHSH; CDR2 reads LQKENI. The CDR3 reads CASSQTGPPYNEQFF. The CDR3 coding sequence is TGTGCCAGCTCACAAACAGGGCCCCCCTACAATGAGCAGTTCTTC.

The rearrangement links TRBV30 to TRBJ1-4; 7 positions match TRBD1. There are 15 residues in the CDR3. CDR1 and CDR2 (germline): GTSNPN, SVGIG (reference sequence). After removal of 2 bases from V and 7 bases from J, the junction contained 10 bases not matched to a gene. Here the CDR3 DNA reads TGTGCCTGGAGTTTCCCAGGGGGACTCGGTGAAAAACTGTTTTTT. Translation: CAWSFPGGLGEKLFF.

The count of this clone is one. This sequence joins TRBV19 and TRBJ1-2, with 7 bases matching TRBD1. The ends lost 7 bases at V and 3 bases at J; junction bases unmatched: 8. Germline V CDR1 and CDR2: LNHDA, SQIVND (reference sequence). CDR3 length equals 14 residues. The CDR3, as DNA: TGTGCCAGTACCCGAGGGGGACAGCACTATGGCTACACCTTC. This translates into CASTRGGQHYGYTF. The variable domain in full, with the rest retrieved from reference TRBV19 and TRBJ1-2, is DGGITQSPKYLFRKEGQNVTLSCEQNLNHDAMYWYRQDPGQGLRLIYYSQIVNDFQKGDIAEGYSVSREKKESFPLTVTSAQKNPTAFYLCASTRGGQHYGYTFGSGTRLTVV.

On this clone: This same CDR3 is encoded by further DNA sequences in the sample. The chain recombines TRBV7-8 with TRBJ1-2; unclear D gene. Trimming removed 1 base from V and 2 bases from J, with 8 bases in between. The germline V gene has CDR1 SGHVS and CDR2 FQNEAQ. The CDR3 totals 14 residues. The CDR3 nucleotides are TGTGCCAGCAGCTTAGATTCCACGAACTATGGCTACACCTTC. It specifies CASSLDSTNYGYTF. Variable domain in full (rest from reference TRBV7-8 and TRBJ1-2): GAGVSQSPRYKVAKRGQDVALRCDPISGHVSLFWYQQALGQGPEFLTYFQNEAQLDKSGLPSDRFFAERPEGSVSTLKIQRTQQEDSAVYLCASSLDSTNYGYTFGSGTRLTVV.

This clone was counted once. The chain combines TRBV27 with TRBJ1-6; TRBD1 might be the D (6 bases). This CDR3 has 14 amino acids. Germline V gene sequence: CDR1 MNHEY, CDR2 SMNVEV (reference sequence). V was pared by 2 bases and J by 8 bases, with 10 bases between. CDR3: CASSLGGGHSPLHF. Written as DNA, the CDR3 is TGTGCCAGCAGTTTAGGGGGCGGGCATTCACCCCTCCACTTT.

The chain combines TRBV5-8 with TRBJ2-7, with TRBD1 matching over 9 bases. Germline V lookup: CDR1 SGHTS, CDR2 YDEGEE. V dropped 1 base and J dropped 3; count of bases not matched to a gene: 5. The CDR3 runs 15 residues. The CDR3 sequence is CASSLFGTGFYEQYF. CDR3 DNA sequence: TGTGCCAGCAGCTTGTTCGGGACAGGGTTCTACGAGCAGTACTTC.

The V gene is TRBV5-1, the J gene TRBJ2-7; D is uncertain. Trimming took 8 bases from V and 0 from J, leaving 15 bases between them. Germline values: CDR1 SGHRS, CDR2 YFSETQ. This CDR3 spans 14 amino acids. The CDR3 here is CASGPYSTSYEQYF. The CDR3 DNA sequence: TGCGCCAGTGGTCCGTACTCCACCTCCTACGAGCAGTACTTC.

V usage is TRBV6-6 and J usage is TRBJ1-5; no firm D call. Germline loops: CDR1 MNHNY, CDR2 SVGAGI (reference sequence). Trimming removed 2 bases at V and 1 base at J, with 9 bases between. The CDR3 spans 15 residues. The CDR3 spells CASSYRTESNQPQHF. In nucleotides, the CDR3 is TGTGCCAGCAGTTACCGGACGGAAAGCAATCAGCCCCAGCATTTT.

V is TRBV14 and J is TRBJ1-2, with no clear D. The CDR3 sequence is 13 residues long. Trimming left V 0 bases short and J 8 bases short, with 10 bases between. In germline, CDR1 is SGHDN, CDR2 FVKESK. DNA of the CDR3: TGTGCCAGCAGCCAAGATATTTACCGCGGCTACACCTTC. Protein sequence: CASSQDIYRGYTF.

This clone was seen just once. This chain uses TRBV19 with TRBJ2-2; 7 nucleotides align to TRBD1. CDR3 length: 15 residues. From germline, CDR1 is LNHDA and CDR2 SQIVND (reference sequence). The J segment lost 3 bases and the V segment lost 7 bases, leaving 8 bases of the junction unmatched. The CDR3 region is CASTHRGSYTGELFF. In DNA form, the CDR3 reads TGTGCCAGTACACACAGGGGAAGTTACACCGGGGAGCTGTTTTTT. Drawing the rest from reference TRBV19 and TRBJ2-2, the complete variable domain is DGGITQSPKYLFRKEGQNVTLSCEQNLNHDAMYWYRQDPGQGLRLIYYSQIVNDFQKGDIAEGYSVSREKKESFPLTVTSAQKNPTAFYLCASTHRGSYTGELFFGEGSRLTVL.

V and J are TRBV18 and TRBJ1-1, with D possibly matching TRBD1 (6 bases). V was trimmed by 3 bases and J by 0 bases, leaving 14 bases between them. CDR3 length: 16 amino acids. Germline V lookup: CDR1 KGHSH, CDR2 LQKENI. The CDR3 reads CASSPGRTVMNTEAFF. In DNA, the CDR3 is TGTGCCAGCTCACCGGGACGGACAGTCATGAACACTGAAGCTTTCTTT.

This clone has more than one count but fewer than ten. The rearrangement joins TRBV6-6 to TRBJ1-3; D is unclear. This CDR3 is built from 15 residues. Trimming took 2 bases from V and 1 from J, leaving 9 bases between them. CDR1 and CDR2 from the germline V gene are MNHNY and SVGAGI (reference sequence). This CDR3 is CASSYGKLSGNTIYF. CDR3 nucleotides: TGTGCCAGCAGTTACGGGAAGCTATCTGGAAACACCATATATTTT.

The chain links TRBV7-9 to TRBJ2-7; 7 bases fit TRBD1. CDR3 size: 14 residues. The V gene end was trimmed by 1 base and the J gene end by 1 base; junction bases not matched to a gene: 1. Germline assignment: CDR1 SEHNR and CDR2 FQNEAQ (reference sequence). The CDR3 bases are TGTGCCAGCAGCTTAGAGGGACAGTCCTACGAGCAGTACTTC. The encoded protein is CASSLEGQSYEQYF.